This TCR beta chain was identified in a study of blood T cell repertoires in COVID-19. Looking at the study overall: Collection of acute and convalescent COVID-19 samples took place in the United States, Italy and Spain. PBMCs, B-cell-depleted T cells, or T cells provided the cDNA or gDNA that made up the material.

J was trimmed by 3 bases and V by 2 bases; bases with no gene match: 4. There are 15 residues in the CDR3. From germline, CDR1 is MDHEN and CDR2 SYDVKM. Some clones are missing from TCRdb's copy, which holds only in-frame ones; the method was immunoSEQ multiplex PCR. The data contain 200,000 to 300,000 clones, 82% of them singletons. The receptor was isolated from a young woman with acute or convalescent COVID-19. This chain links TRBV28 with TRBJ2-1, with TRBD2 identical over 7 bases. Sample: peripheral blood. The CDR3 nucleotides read TGTGCCAGCAGTTTACGGGGACTAAACTACAATGAGCAGTTCTTC. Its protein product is CASSLRGLNYNEQFF.